The clone carrying this T cell receptor beta chain was seen many times. The sample belongs to a study of blood T cell repertoires in COVID-19. Background on the study: The samples span acute and convalescent COVID-19 from the United States, Italy and Spain. T cells, B-cell-depleted T cells, or PBMCs supplied cDNA or gDNA.

This CDR3 is 11 amino acids long. The ends were cut back, 6 bases at V and 3 bases at J, with 6 bases in the middle. CDR1 is SNHLY and CDR2 is FYNNEI in the germline V gene. Methods used by the authors: It was from reference gene primer amplification that nucleated cell counts were estimated. The protocol was immunoSEQ multiplex PCR, while the TCRdb copy is restricted to in-frame clones and leaves out a portion. V and J calls and clone size are those listed in that table; D and trimming were worked out from the DNA. The top ten clones hold about 2.9% of a sample with fewer than 250,000 clones, 70% to 90% of them seen once.

The TCR comes from a man between 60 and 70 years old with acute or convalescent COVID-19. The rearrangement links TRBV2 to TRBJ2-7; D not resolved. The sequenced sample was peripheral blood. CDR3 residues: CASSPSYEQYF. The CDR3 DNA reads TGTGCCAGCAGCCCTAGCTACGAGCAGTACTTC.